This T cell receptor beta chain was captured in a study of T cells after yellow fever vaccination. Study-wide background: When fractions had low cell numbers, they were prepared with SMART-Seq v4 Ultra Low Input. Study-level findings and limits: Most primary-vaccination clones recurred post-booster (around 97% CD4, 85% to 90% CD8).

Universal primer sites and UMIs were introduced during 5'RACE template-switching synthesis of TCR cDNA. From the 5' RACE reads, TCRdb called clonotypes with MiXCR, one entry per CDR3 protein. The data hold 400,000 or so distinct CDR3 sequences, with around 19% observed a single time. Ten or more counts support this clonotype. Its cognate antigen is unknown. Germline CDR1 MNHEY, CDR2 SVGEGT. The V end lost 0 bases, the J end lost 3 bases, and 3 bases lay between the germline ends. The CDR3 contains 12 residues. The sample in question was PBMCs, obtained before the yellow fever booster vaccination. This receptor was identified in a man younger than 30 who received the YFV17D yellow fever vaccine. V is TRBV6-2 or TRBV6-3 and J is TRBJ2-7, with D uncertain. The CDR3 spells CASSYSSYEQYF. The CDR3 region has the DNA TGTGCCAGCAGTTACTCGAGCTACGAGCAGTACTTC.